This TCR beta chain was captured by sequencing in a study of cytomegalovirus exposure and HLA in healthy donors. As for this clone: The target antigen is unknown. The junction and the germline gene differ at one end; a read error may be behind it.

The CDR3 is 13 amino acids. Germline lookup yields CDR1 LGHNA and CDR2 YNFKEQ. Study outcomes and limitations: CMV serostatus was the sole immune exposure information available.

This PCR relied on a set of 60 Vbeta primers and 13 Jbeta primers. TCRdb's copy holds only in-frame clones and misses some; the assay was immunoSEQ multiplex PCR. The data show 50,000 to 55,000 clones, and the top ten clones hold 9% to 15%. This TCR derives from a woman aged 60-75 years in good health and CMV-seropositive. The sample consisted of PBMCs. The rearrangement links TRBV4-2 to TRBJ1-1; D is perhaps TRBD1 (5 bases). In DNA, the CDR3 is TGTGCCAGCAGCTTAGGGGTTGGCGGTGAAGATTTCTTT. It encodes CASSLGVGGEDFF.